The present TCR beta chain was sequenced within a study of beta chain features in type 1 diabetes (dated by TCRdb to 2016 to 2018). For the wider study: Patients and healthy donors did not differ in mean age, gender distribution, total cell number or subset yield. A total of around 110,000,000 sorted cells were examined across all samples, and a strong correlation was observed between cell number per subset and RNA yield. The study compared the TCRB repertoires of sorted circulating CD4+ T cell subsets in recently diagnosed type 1 diabetes patients with those in matched healthy donors. Regulatory and stem cell-like memory subsets were isolated from only 8 patients and about 8 healthy donors, whereas naive and central memory subsets came from all 30 or so donors.

The High Capacity cDNA Reverse Transcription Kit was used to reverse transcribe all of the isolated RNA, meaning that expressed TCRB transcripts were what got sequenced. Deep immunoSEQ sequencing was performed on naive, central memory and regulatory T cell samples, with an average of roughly 3.5 million total reads per sample. Sorted cells were lysed in RLT buffer, and RNA was extracted using DNase-treated RNeasy Micro or Mini kits according to cell number. To prevent cross-contamination, every cell subset was processed on its own, while patient and healthy donor samples were processed together. The immunoSEQ multiplex PCR was used to amplify TCRB sequences from cDNA, yielding 87-bp fragments that span the CDR3 region. Sequencing of the amplicons was done on the Illumina HiSeq platform. As for the original processing: PCR bias was computationally corrected using synthetic template baselines, reads within Hamming distance 2 were collapsed, and singletons that could not be merged were discarded. Reads were aligned to IMGT to assign V, D and J genes, CDR3 length, and insertions or deletions at six rearrangement sites. Within each subset, clonotype counts were normalized to the number of sorted cells before true diversity and Gini coefficients were calculated with the tcR R package. Repertoire sharing was quantified using the overlap coefficient calculated on TCRB nucleotide sequences. TCRdb took over this immuneACCESS table, retaining in-frame rearrangements with V and J assigned. Such tables are incomplete; in checked studies, under half of the missing clones stem from an unresolved V gene, and the remainder is unexplained. Clone size and the V and J calls come from that table; the DNA yielded D and trimming. Within this sample are about 370,000 clones, with roughly 9.8% of them counted one time only. The ten top clones hold 0.6% of the sample.

The cysteine opens and the phenylalanine closes a CDR3 of 15 amino acids. Just the 45-base CDR3 DNA is kept, in frame starting at base 1. Clipping removes 2 bases from V and 5 bases from J, with 9 as the unmatched junction base count. The germline V gene encodes CDR1 SQVTM and CDR2 ANQGSEA. Here is what the overall study found, with its caveats: Because cDNA rather than genomic DNA was sequenced, highly expressing activated cells could have been over-represented, although no difference in activation and CD3 levels was found between groups. Type 1 diabetes patients showed a moderate but significant shortening of TCRB CDR3 length in all four CD4+ subsets. Naive, central memory and regulatory TCRB repertoires appeared to be more alike among patients than among healthy donors. Shorter templates might have been favored by PCR, but patient and control samples were amplified and corrected together, so both groups would have been affected equally by any skew. HLA sub-analyses involved small numbers of individuals, so any influence of HLA type on TCRB rearrangement remained unresolved. At VDJ recombination sites, patients with type 1 diabetes made fewer insertions and deleted more nucleotides, a pattern implying thymic rearrangement abnormalities.

Each donor gave one peripheral blood draw, averaging roughly 120 mL, which was collected into heparinised tubes. Using a panel that included CD45RO, CCR7, CD25, CD127, CD95 and CD27, naive, central memory, regulatory and stem cell-like memory CD4+ T cells were sorted on a BD FACSAria II. A purity above 98% was achieved for all sorted populations. Right away, PBMCs were isolated by Lymphoprep density gradient centrifugation and were stained directly, with no culture step. To minimize batch effects, samples were stained and sorted in pairs, one healthy donor with one patient per experiment. This clone was seen more than once but under ten times. The specificity of this receptor is unknown. Base quality data are lacking; no much larger clone is found one base away.

Sequencing was carried out using central memory CD4+ T cells from blood. The receptor was derived from a man under 40 with type 1 diabetes. The chain uses TRBV29-1 and TRBJ2-3; the junction holds 8 bases that match TRBD1. CDR3 reads: CSVERDRGKEDTQYF. The DNA sequence is TGCAGCGTTGAACGTGACAGGGGAAAGGAAGATACGCAGTATTTT.